The 25 T cell receptor beta chains in this list originate from one sample, sequenced in a study of metastatic and nonmetastatic thyroid tumors (dated by TCRdb to 2018 to 2021). Libraries were made using PCR. TCRdb records Illumina HiSeq 4000 as the sequencer. TCRdb took the public reads, trimmed them with fastp at Q25, ran MiXCR for clone calling and kept in-frame beta chains. This sample has more than 40,000 clones in its table, and about 16% of those were observed once. The ten largest clonotypes hold roughly 20% of the sample. No treatment had been received by any patient before thyroid surgery. Material: blood. The receptors were sampled from a female donor with papillary thyroid cancer or a benign thyroid nodule (not recorded which). Some clones in this sample may be carry-over from other donors' samples.

Turning to this clone: Possible read error: a much larger clone is one base away. The rearrangement joins TRBV5-4 to TRBJ2-3, with 8 bases lining up with TRBD2. From germline, CDR1 is SGHNT and CDR2 YYREEE (reference sequence). The CDR3 is 16 amino acids. The CDR3 DNA sequence: TGTGCCAGCAGCTTGCTCCTAGCGGGCCGCACAGATACGAAGTATTTT. Translated, it gives CASSLLLAGRTDTKYF. The full variable domain, in which reference TRBV5-4 and TRBJ2-3 provide the parts outside the CDR3, is ETGVTQSPTHLIKTRGQQVTLRCSSQSGHNTVSWYQQALGQGPQFIFQYYREEENGRGNFPPRFSGLQFPNYSSELNVNALELDDSALYLCASSLLLAGRTDTKYFGPGTRLTVL.

The table lists this clone with many counts. Other DNA sequences from this sample encode an identical CDR3 as well. This chain connects TRBV7-2 to TRBJ1-1; 7 bases align to TRBD1. Trimming cost V 5 bases and J 1 base; bases outside gene matches: 4. CDR3 length equals 14 residues. The germline gives CDR1 SGHTA, CDR2 FQGNSA. CDR3 coding DNA: TGTGCCAGCAGCGATTGGGACAGGAACACTGAAGCTTTCTTT. Its translation is CASSDWDRNTEAFF.

This clone showed up many times. This sequence joins TRBV12-3 or TRBV12-4 and TRBJ2-1; no firm D call. Trimming left V 4 bases short and J 6 bases short, with 10 bases between. The CDR3 covers 13 residues. CDR3: CASSYEEVNEQFF. CDR3 in DNA: TGTGCCAGCAGTTACGAAGAAGTCAATGAGCAGTTCTTC.

Many counts were recorded for this clone. V gene TRBV6-2 or TRBV6-3 combines with J gene TRBJ1-3; the D is unclear. The CDR3 loop spans 14 amino acids. Germline-derived CDR1 and CDR2 are MNHEY and SVGEGT. V lost 5 bases to trimming and J lost 0 bases, with 8 bases between them. CDR3 amino acids: CASSPHYSGNTIYF. The CDR3 DNA sequence: TGTGCCAGCAGTCCTCATTACTCTGGAAACACCATATATTTT.

Only a few counts were recorded for this clone. The chain combines TRBV2 with TRBJ2-1; 8 bases map to TRBD2. The trim removed 11 bases at V and 8 bases at J, leaving 11 bases unmatched. Germline CDR1 reads SNHLY; CDR2 reads FYNNEI. This CDR3 is built from 13 residues. Here the CDR3 reads CAPPRGGLHEQFF. The DNA for the CDR3 is TGTGCCCCGCCCCGGGGGGGCCTCCATGAGCAGTTCTTC.

The V gene is TRBV12-5, the J gene TRBJ2-7; D unresolved. The V end was cut by 6 bases, the J end by 5 bases, with 8 bases between. The CDR3 loop spans 11 amino acids. Germline V gene sequence: CDR1 LGHNT, CDR2 FRNRAP. This CDR3 is CASGRGNEQYF. The DNA of the CDR3 is TGTGCTAGTGGCCGAGGTAACGAGCAGTACTTC.

This clone was seen at least ten times. The chain carries TRBV29-1 and TRBJ2-7; maybe TRBD2 (6 bases). The CDR3 consists of 14 residues. Germline loops: CDR1 SQVTM, CDR2 ANQGSEA. Trimming shortened V by 4 bases and J by 2 bases, and 15 bases separated the two germline ends. The CDR3 DNA sequence: TGCAGCGTTGCTGGGTCGGGAGCCACCTACGAGCAGTACTTC. As protein: CSVAGSGATYEQYF.

This clone has at least ten counts. This rearrangement joins TRBV20-1 to TRBJ2-7, with a weak D call TRBD1 (5 bases). The CDR3 contains 14 residues. Trimming shortened V by 2 bases and J by 2 bases, and 13 bases separated the two germline ends. Germline V lookup: CDR1 DFQATT, CDR2 SNEGSKA (reference sequence). The CDR3 sequence is CSARSTGPTYEQYF. Written as DNA, the CDR3 is TGCAGTGCTAGATCCACAGGACCCACCTACGAGCAGTACTTC.

This clone was seen only a few times. The chain combines TRBV19 with TRBJ2-1; TRBD2 matches at 11 bases. CDR3 size: 13 residues. V was pared by 5 bases and J by 12 bases, with 6 bases of the junction left unmatched. The germline V gene has CDR1 LNHDA and CDR2 SQIVND (reference sequence). The CDR3 coding sequence is TGTGCCAGTAGTCACGGGACTAGCGGTGGGCAGTTCTTC. It codes for CASSHGTSGGQFF.

This chain's CDR3 is CASSYNDRRDTQYF. Written as DNA, the CDR3 is TGCGCCAGCAGTTACAACGACAGGCGGGATACCCAGTACTTC. This sequence joins TRBV10-2 and TRBJ2-5; D might be TRBD1 or TRBD2, each matching 6 bases. Germline lookup yields CDR1 WSHSY and CDR2 SAAADI. Trimming removed 5 bases at V and 8 bases at J, with 18 bases between. This CDR3 is 14 amino acids long.

V usage is TRBV14 and J usage is TRBJ2-1, with 11 positions matching TRBD2. The CDR3 contains 15 residues. The germline gives CDR1 SGHDN, CDR2 FVKESK. Trimming cost V 7 bases and J 5 bases; bases outside gene matches: 7. The CDR3 sequence is CASNRRGLADNEQFF. CDR3 nucleotide sequence: TGTGCCAGCAATAGGAGGGGACTAGCGGACAATGAGCAGTTCTTC.

In its sample, this clone was seen many times. The chain couples TRBV11-1 to TRBJ2-1, with TRBD1 identical over 10 bases. Trimming cost V 11 bases and J 6 bases; bases outside gene matches: 4. CDR1 and CDR2 (germline): SGHAT, FQDESV (reference sequence). CDR3 size: 12 residues. DNA for the CDR3: TGTGCCTCCGGGACAGGGGTCAATGAGCAGTTCTTC. Its protein product is CASGTGVNEQFF.

This clone was detected ten times or more. The chain's CDR3 is CASSVEDDTDTQYF. Here the CDR3 DNA reads TGTGCCAGCAGCGTAGAGGACGACACAGATACGCAGTATTTT. The rearrangement uses TRBV9 and TRBJ2-3, with D unresolved. Trimming cost V 0 bases and J 2 bases, with 7 bases left between them. This CDR3 has 14 residues. From germline, CDR1 is SGDLS and CDR2 YYNGEE.

V gene TRBV9 combines with J gene TRBJ1-1, with D unresolved. The germline V and J ends were trimmed by 5 bases and 3 bases, with 17 bases remaining between them. The length of the CDR3 is 15 residues. Germline values: CDR1 SGDLS, CDR2 YYNGEE. DNA for the CDR3: TGTGCCAGCAGGCGAACTGGTTTCCAGGACACTGAAGCTTTCTTT. This encodes CASRRTGFQDTEAFF. Looking up the rest from reference TRBV9 and TRBJ1-1 gives the full variable domain: DSGVTQTPKHLITATGQRVTLRCSPRSGDLSVYWYQQSLDQGLQFLIQYYNGEERAKGNILERFSAQQFPDLHSELNLSSLELGDSALYFCASRRTGFQDTEAFFGQGTRLTVV.

The gene calls are TRBV6-1 and TRBJ2-7, with D unclear. This CDR3 is 17 amino acids long. Germline V gives CDR1 MNHNS, CDR2 SASEGT. Trimming removed 0 bases from V and 5 bases from J, with 20 bases in between. CDR3 loop: CASSEALVVRTSHEQYF. CDR3 DNA: TGTGCCAGCAGTGAAGCGCTGGTCGTCCGGACCTCTCACGAGCAGTACTTC.

The table lists this clone with many counts. J is TRBJ2-1 and V is TRBV12-3 or TRBV12-4; 8 bases are a match to TRBD2. Trimming cost V 8 bases and J 0 bases; bases outside gene matches: 6. The CDR3 has 15 residues. CDR3 sequence (DNA): TGTGCCAGCGACCGAGGACTAGCCTCCTACAATGAGCAGTTCTTC. Protein: CASDRGLASYNEQFF.

The chain recombines TRBV6-1 with TRBJ1-5, with D unclear. The CDR3 consists of 14 residues. The V gene's germline CDR1 is MNHNS and CDR2 SASEGT. Trimming took off 1 base at V and 4 bases at J, with 8 bases between the two ends. CDR3 DNA sequence: TGTGCCAGCAGTGAAGGGGTCGGGAATCAGCCCCAGCATTTT. Its protein is CASSEGVGNQPQHF.

This clone was detected many times. The gene calls are TRBV27 and TRBJ2-1, with 11 bases fitting TRBD1. CDR1 and CDR2 (germline): MNHEY, SMNVEV (reference sequence). This CDR3 has 16 amino acids. J gave up 4 bases and V 5 bases, and 7 bases lay outside the gene matches. The CDR3 DNA reads TGTGCCAGCAGTAACGCCGGGACAGGGGGATACAATGAGCAGTTCTTC. It codes for CASSNAGTGGYNEQFF.

In this sample, this clone turned up many times. The sample has other DNA sequences that encode this CDR3 too. The chain employs TRBV7-6 and TRBJ2-7; weak D call: TRBD1 (6 bases). CDR1 and CDR2 (germline): SGHVS, FNYEAQ. V dropped 1 base and J dropped 3 bases, with 10 bases sitting between them. The CDR3 covers 14 residues. The CDR3 spells CASSLGAGVYEQYF. The CDR3 nucleotides are TGTGCCAGCAGCTTAGGGGCAGGGGTCTACGAGCAGTACTTC.

This clone was observed many times. The rearrangement links TRBV10-3 to TRBJ2-1, with 9 nucleotides matching TRBD2. The CDR3 has 17 amino acids. V lost 0 bases to trimming and J lost 5 bases; unmatched junction nucleotides: 8. Germline CDR1 ENHRY, CDR2 SYGVKD. This chain's CDR3 is CAISESGAGGVHNEQFF. CDR3 coding DNA: TGTGCCATCAGTGAGTCGGGGGCGGGAGGGGTCCACAATGAGCAGTTCTTC.

The gene calls are TRBV5-1 and TRBJ2-5, with TRBD2 identical over 10 bases. CDR1 and CDR2 (germline): SGHRS, YFSETQ. This CDR3 spans 16 amino acids. V lost 0 bases to trimming and J lost 4 bases; unmatched junction nucleotides: 6. The CDR3 DNA is TGCGCCAGCAGCTTGGGAGGGACTAGCGTAATAGAGACCCAGTACTTC. Amino acids: CASSLGGTSVIETQYF.

At least ten counts were recorded for this clone. V and J are TRBV20-1 and TRBJ2-1; D not certain. The V end was cut by 2 bases, the J end by 6 bases, with 5 bases between. Germline values: CDR1 DFQATT, CDR2 SNEGSKA (reference sequence). There are 11 residues in the CDR3. CDR3 loop: CSARPANEQFF. For the CDR3, the DNA is TGCAGTGCTAGACCCGCCAATGAGCAGTTCTTC.

CDR3 amino acids: CASSLGGAGLNEQFF. The CDR3 nucleotides read TGCGCCAGCAGCTTGGGCGGTGCGGGGCTCAATGAGCAGTTCTTC. The V and J genes are TRBV5-1 and TRBJ2-1, with TRBD2 as a possible D gene (6 bases). Germline V lookup: CDR1 SGHRS, CDR2 YFSETQ. Between the trimmed V and J ends, which lost 0 bases and 6 bases, there was a span of 13 bases. The CDR3 is 15 residues long.

This clone was found a few times. This chain uses TRBV30 with TRBJ2-1; D may be TRBD2 (6 bases). Germline values: CDR1 GTSNPN, CDR2 SVGIG (reference sequence). The CDR3 has 14 amino acids. The V gene lost 2 bases and the J gene lost 8 bases, with 16 bases spanning the gap. This CDR3 is CAWSSRLDHDEQFF. In DNA form, the CDR3 reads TGTGCCTGGAGTTCAAGACTAGACCACGATGAGCAGTTCTTC.

This clone is termed medium-sized. V is TRBV6-4 and J is TRBJ1-1, with 8 bases matching TRBD1. This CDR3 is built from 14 residues. V shed 6 bases, J shed 2 bases, and the junction held 5 bases outside the gene matches. From germline, CDR1 is MRHNA and CDR2 SNTAGT. The CDR3 sequence: CASRVGQENTEAFF. DNA for the CDR3: TGTGCCAGCAGAGTGGGACAGGAAAACACTGAAGCTTTCTTT.